This is a list of T cell receptor beta chains from one sample in a study of vaccination and CD4 T cells after COVID-19. For these TCRs, the target antigens are not known. TCRdb re-called the PCR reads through MiXCR, storing one row per CDR3 protein. The data contain fewer than 25,000 distinct CDR3 sequences, around two fifths of them seen just once; the ten biggest clones take up about 32%. Specimen: CD4+ T cells from blood, cultured in vitro, collected about 7 months after SARS-CoV-2 vaccination. The receptors here all came from a human donor who had recovered from COVID-19. Each CDR3 is given with its conserved first and last residue.

j_gene: TRBJ1-2
v_gene: TRBV7-2
CDR3aa: CASSFFANYGYTF

j_gene: TRBJ2-7
v_gene: TRBV28
CDR3aa: CASSLYGVDSYEQYF

j_gene: TRBJ2-7
v_gene: TRBV7-3
CDR3aa: CASSLGQDLEQYF

j_gene: TRBJ1-6
v_gene: TRBV6-1
CDR3aa: CASSEQGAGNNSPLHF

j_gene: TRBJ1-2
v_gene: TRBV19
CDR3aa: CASSDGQAYYGYTF

j_gene: TRBJ2-1
v_gene: TRBV7-8
CDR3aa: CASSLAMTSGRGSYNEQFF

j_gene: TRBJ1-1
v_gene: TRBV18
CDR3aa: CASRTETEAFF

j_gene: TRBJ1-2
v_gene: TRBV10-3
CDR3aa: CAISPDGQSAGYTF

j_gene: TRBJ2-5
v_gene: TRBV20-1
CDR3aa: CSAFNSGGRQETQYF

j_gene: TRBJ1-2
v_gene: TRBV4-2
CDR3aa: CASSQDRAEYGYTF

j_gene: TRBJ2-7
v_gene: TRBV7-2
CDR3aa: CASSPVGWGDEQYF

j_gene: TRBJ2-5
v_gene: TRBV20-1
CDR3aa: CSARATETQYF

j_gene: TRBJ1-2
v_gene: TRBV20-1
CDR3aa: CSASGGAGFGYTF

j_gene: TRBJ1-6
v_gene: TRBV19
CDR3aa: CASSTPGGYSPLHF

j_gene: TRBJ2-7
v_gene: TRBV7-2
CDR3aa: CASSLRTGYEQYF

j_gene: TRBJ2-7
v_gene: TRBV18
CDR3aa: CASSPGLVGGEQYF

j_gene: TRBJ1-2
v_gene: TRBV20-1
CDR3aa: CSARGTANYGYTF

j_gene: TRBJ2-7
v_gene: TRBV4-1
CDR3aa: CASSRGQAGGEQYF

j_gene: TRBJ2-2
v_gene: TRBV6-5
CDR3aa: CASSYSRQYTGELFF

j_gene: TRBJ1-1
v_gene: TRBV20-1
CDR3aa: CSAAFEGRATEAFF

j_gene: TRBJ2-7
v_gene: TRBV27
CDR3aa: CASSLNGQSYEQYF

j_gene: TRBJ2-5
v_gene: TRBV20-1
CDR3aa: CSASSRKETQYF

j_gene: TRBJ2-1
v_gene: TRBV19
CDR3aa: CASSPRGVGTGDYNEQFF

j_gene: TRBJ1-2
v_gene: TRBV6-5
CDR3aa: CASSYSGPGGGSGYTF

j_gene: TRBJ2-7
v_gene: TRBV11-3
CDR3aa: CASSLKLAGYSYEQYF

j_gene: TRBJ2-5
v_gene: TRBV6-1
CDR3aa: CASTRLPFGTGIGETQYF

j_gene: TRBJ2-7
v_gene: TRBV27
CDR3aa: CASSFSNSYEQYF

j_gene: TRBJ1-1
v_gene: TRBV7-6
CDR3aa: CASFEAFF

j_gene: TRBJ1-5
v_gene: TRBV20-1
CDR3aa: CSARESGEQPQHF

j_gene: TRBJ2-7
v_gene: TRBV27
CDR3aa: CASSLSWGRYEQYF

j_gene: TRBJ1-1
v_gene: TRBV6-4
CDR3aa: CASSGGQGATEAFF

j_gene: TRBJ1-1
v_gene: TRBV11-3
CDR3aa: CASSQDRGQGAVTEAFF

j_gene: TRBJ2-5
v_gene: TRBV7-9
CDR3aa: CASSRVGGETQYF

j_gene: TRBJ2-1
v_gene: TRBV20-1
CDR3aa: CSARDGDNYNEQFF

j_gene: TRBJ1-2
v_gene: TRBV7-9
CDR3aa: CASRKGGQNYGYTF

j_gene: TRBJ2-1
v_gene: TRBV25-1
CDR3aa: CASSGGLALSYNEQFF

j_gene: TRBJ2-5
v_gene: TRBV20-1
CDR3aa: CSAIKTSGHQETQYF

j_gene: TRBJ2-3
v_gene: TRBV24-1
CDR3aa: CATSDPVRTDTQYF

j_gene: TRBJ2-3
v_gene: TRBV7-9
CDR3aa: CASSLWGQGATDTQYF

j_gene: TRBJ2-7
v_gene: TRBV15
CDR3aa: CATSRPGRLYEQYF

j_gene: TRBJ2-1
v_gene: TRBV27
CDR3aa: CASRTGTGYPNNEQFF

j_gene: TRBJ1-5
v_gene: TRBV7-2
CDR3aa: CASSSGTRENQPQHF